The 6 T cell receptor beta chains below were found in one sample sequenced in a study of blood T cell repertoires in COVID-19. The method was immunoSEQ multiplex PCR; TCRdb's version includes in-frame clones alone and lacks a portion of them. The data contain just over 300,000 clones, under 90% of them singletons. Sequences were obtained from peripheral blood. The source of these receptors is a woman aged 30 to 39 with COVID-19, enrolled during active disease.

The V call is TRBV7-2, the J call TRBJ2-3, with TRBD2 matching 12 bases. This CDR3 has 16 amino acids. V dropped 3 bases and J dropped 3; count of bases not matched to a gene: 4. Germline CDR1 is SGHTA and CDR2 is FQGNSA. The CDR3 DNA follows: TGTGCCAGCAGCTTTAGGCTAGCGGGGGGGACAGATACGCAGTATTTT. This translates into CASSFRLAGGTDTQYF.

The V call is TRBV28, the J call TRBJ1-2, with a tentative D call TRBD1 (5 bases). Germline values: CDR1 MDHEN, CDR2 SYDVKM. With 4 bases removed from V and 7 bases from J, the gap between germline ends came to 19 bases. This CDR3 contains 15 residues. The CDR3 protein is CASSSPGTGYSGYTF. The CDR3 region has the DNA TGTGCCAGCAGTTCCCCCGGGACTGGGTATAGTGGCTACACCTTC.

This sequence joins TRBV30 and TRBJ1-6, with 7 positions matching TRBD1. After removal of 4 bases from V and 8 bases from J, the junction contained 11 bases not matched to a gene. The germline V gene has CDR1 GTSNPN and CDR2 SVGIG (reference sequence). The CDR3 is made up of 15 amino acids. CDR3 coding DNA: TGTGCCTGGACCGCAGGGGGTTGGACCGATTCACCCCTCCACTTT. Translating it yields CAWTAGGWTDSPLHF. Full variable domain (rest looked up from reference TRBV30 and TRBJ1-6): SQTIHQWPATLVQPVGSPLSLECTVEGTSNPNLYWYRQAAGRGLQLLFYSVGIGQISSEVPQNLSASRPQDRQFILSSKKLLLSDSGFYLCAWTAGGWTDSPLHFGNGTRLTVT.

The chain joins TRBV7-8 to TRBJ2-5; D unresolved. The CDR3 spans 15 residues. Germline CDR1 and CDR2: SGHVS and FQNEAQ. V lost 5 bases to trimming and J lost 5 bases, with 18 bases between them. This chain's CDR3 is CASSPRGNLVETQYF. In DNA form, the CDR3 reads TGTGCCAGCAGCCCGAGAGGTAACCTAGTGGAGACCCAGTACTTC.

CDR3 region: CASSLSENTEAFF. The CDR3 nucleotides are TGTGCCAGCAGTTTAAGCGAGAACACTGAAGCTTTCTTT. This sequence joins TRBV27 and TRBJ1-1; D unclear. V was trimmed by 2 bases and J by 1 base, leaving 5 bases between them. From germline, CDR1 is MNHEY and CDR2 SMNVEV (reference sequence). The CDR3 covers 13 residues.

The genes are TRBV20-1 and TRBJ1-2; D unresolved. V was cut by 3 bases and J by 4 bases, with 12 bases left in between. The length of the CDR3 is 13 residues. The germline V gene encodes CDR1 DFQATT and CDR2 SNEGSKA (reference sequence). The CDR3 DNA sequence: TGCAGTGCTAGTCGCGGGGAGGGCTATGGCTACACCTTC. It yields the protein CSASRGEGYGYTF.